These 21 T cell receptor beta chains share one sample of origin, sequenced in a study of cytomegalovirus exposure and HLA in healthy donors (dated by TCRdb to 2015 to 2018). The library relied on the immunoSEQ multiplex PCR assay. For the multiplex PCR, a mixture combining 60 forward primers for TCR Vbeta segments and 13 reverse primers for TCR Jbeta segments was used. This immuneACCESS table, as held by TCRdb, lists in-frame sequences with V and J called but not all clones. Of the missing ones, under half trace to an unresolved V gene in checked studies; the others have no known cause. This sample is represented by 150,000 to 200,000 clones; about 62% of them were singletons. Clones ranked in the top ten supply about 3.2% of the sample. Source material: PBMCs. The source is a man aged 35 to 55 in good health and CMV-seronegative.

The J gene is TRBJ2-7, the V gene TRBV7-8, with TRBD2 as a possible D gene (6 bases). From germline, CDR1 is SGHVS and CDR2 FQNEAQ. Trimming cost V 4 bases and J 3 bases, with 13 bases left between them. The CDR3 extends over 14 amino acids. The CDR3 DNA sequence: TGTGCCAGCAGCTCTACCGGGACTTTCTACGAGCAGTACTTC. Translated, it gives CASSSTGTFYEQYF. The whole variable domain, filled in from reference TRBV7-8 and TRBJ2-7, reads GAGVSQSPRYKVAKRGQDVALRCDPISGHVSLFWYQQALGQGPEFLTYFQNEAQLDKSGLPSDRFFAERPEGSVSTLKIQRTQQEDSAVYLCASSSTGTFYEQYFGPGTRLTVT.

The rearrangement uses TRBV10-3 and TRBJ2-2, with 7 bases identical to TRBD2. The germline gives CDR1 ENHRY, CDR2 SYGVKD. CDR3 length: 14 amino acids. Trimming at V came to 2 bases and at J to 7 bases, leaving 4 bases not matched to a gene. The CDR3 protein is CAISEGLDVGELFF. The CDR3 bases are TGTGCCATCAGTGAGGGACTAGACGTCGGGGAGCTGTTTTTT.

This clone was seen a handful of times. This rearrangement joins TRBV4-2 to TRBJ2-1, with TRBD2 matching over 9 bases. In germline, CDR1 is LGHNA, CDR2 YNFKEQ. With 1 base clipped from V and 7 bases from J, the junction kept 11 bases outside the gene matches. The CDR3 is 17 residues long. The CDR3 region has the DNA TGTGCCAGCAGCCAAGGGTGGACTAGCGATGGGTGGAATGAGCAGTTCTTC. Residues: CASSQGWTSDGWNEQFF.

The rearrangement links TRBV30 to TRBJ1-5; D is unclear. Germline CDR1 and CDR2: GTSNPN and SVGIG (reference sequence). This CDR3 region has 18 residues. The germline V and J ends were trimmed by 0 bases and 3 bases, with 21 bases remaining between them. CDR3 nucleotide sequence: TGTGCCTGGAGTGTTCGACCTTCCGGGAGCAGCAACAATCAGCCCCAGCATTTT. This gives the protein CAWSVRPSGSSNNQPQHF. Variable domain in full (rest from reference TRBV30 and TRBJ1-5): SQTIHQWPATLVQPVGSPLSLECTVEGTSNPNLYWYRQAAGRGLQLLFYSVGIGQISSEVPQNLSASRPQDRQFILSSKKLLLSDSGFYLCAWSVRPSGSSNNQPQHFGDGTRLSIL.

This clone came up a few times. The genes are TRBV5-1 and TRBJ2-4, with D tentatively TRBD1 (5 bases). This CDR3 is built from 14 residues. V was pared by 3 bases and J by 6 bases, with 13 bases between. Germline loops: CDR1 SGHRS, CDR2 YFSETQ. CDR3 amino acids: CASSSQGTGNIQYF. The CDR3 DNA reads TGCGCCAGCAGCTCTCAGGGAACAGGAAACATTCAGTACTTC.

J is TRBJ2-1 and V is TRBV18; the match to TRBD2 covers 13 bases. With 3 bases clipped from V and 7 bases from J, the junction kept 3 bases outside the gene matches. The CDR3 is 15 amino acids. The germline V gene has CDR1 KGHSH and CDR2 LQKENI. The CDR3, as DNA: TGTGCCAGCTCACCCGGACTAGCGGGAGCGAATGAGCAGTTCTTC. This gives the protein CASSPGLAGANEQFF.

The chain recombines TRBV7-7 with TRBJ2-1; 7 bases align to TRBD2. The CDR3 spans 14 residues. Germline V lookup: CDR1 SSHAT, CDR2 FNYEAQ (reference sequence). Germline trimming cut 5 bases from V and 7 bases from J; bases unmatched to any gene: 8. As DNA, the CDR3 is TGTGCCAGCAGCAAAGGACTAGTCGCGAATGAGCAGTTCTTC. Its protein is CASSKGLVANEQFF. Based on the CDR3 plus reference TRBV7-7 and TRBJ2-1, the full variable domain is GAGVSQSPRYKVTKRGQDVTLRCDPISSHATLYWYQQALGQGPEFLTYFNYEAQPDKSGLPSDRFSAERPEGSISTLTIQRTEQRDSAMYRCASSKGLVANEQFFGPGTRLTVL.

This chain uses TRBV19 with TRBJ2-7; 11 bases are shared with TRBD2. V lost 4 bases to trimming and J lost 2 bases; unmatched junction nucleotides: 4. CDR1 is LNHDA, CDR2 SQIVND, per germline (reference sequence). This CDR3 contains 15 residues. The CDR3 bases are TGTGCCAGTAGTACTAGACTAGCGGGGCCCTACGAGCAGTACTTC. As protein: CASSTRLAGPYEQYF.

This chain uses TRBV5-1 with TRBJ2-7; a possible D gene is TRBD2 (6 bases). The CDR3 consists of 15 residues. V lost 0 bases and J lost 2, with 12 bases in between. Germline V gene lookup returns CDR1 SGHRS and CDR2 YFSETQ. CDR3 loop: CASSLGGTAAYEQYF. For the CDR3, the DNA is TGCGCCAGCAGCTTGGGCGGGACCGCCGCCTACGAGCAGTACTTC.

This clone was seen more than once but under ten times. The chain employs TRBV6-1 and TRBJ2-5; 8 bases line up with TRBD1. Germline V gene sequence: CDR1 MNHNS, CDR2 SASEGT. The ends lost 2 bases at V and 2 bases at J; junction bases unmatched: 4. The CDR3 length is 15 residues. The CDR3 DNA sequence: TGTGCCAGCAGTGAACTAACAGGGGGGCAAGAGACCCAGTACTTC. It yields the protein CASSELTGGQETQYF.

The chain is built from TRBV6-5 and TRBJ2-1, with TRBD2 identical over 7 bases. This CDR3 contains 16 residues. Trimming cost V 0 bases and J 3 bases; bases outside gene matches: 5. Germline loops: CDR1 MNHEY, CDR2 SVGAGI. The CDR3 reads CASSYSGGRDYNEQFF. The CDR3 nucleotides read TGTGCCAGCAGTTACTCGGGCGGGAGAGACTACAATGAGCAGTTCTTC.

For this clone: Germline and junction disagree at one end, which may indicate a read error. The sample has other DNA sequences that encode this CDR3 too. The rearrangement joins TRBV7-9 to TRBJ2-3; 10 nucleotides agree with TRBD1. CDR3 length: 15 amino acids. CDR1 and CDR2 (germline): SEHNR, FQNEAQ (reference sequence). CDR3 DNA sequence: TGTTCCAGCAGCCTCGGACAGGGGGGCACAGATACGCAGTATTTT. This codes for CSSSLGQGGTDTQYF.

The chain's CDR3 is CASSPWTGAMAHEQYF. The CDR3 DNA reads TGTGCCAGTAGTCCCTGGACAGGGGCAATGGCCCACGAGCAGTACTTC. V is TRBV19 and J is TRBJ2-7; 9 nucleotides line up with TRBD1. The CDR3 is 16 residues long. J lost 5 bases, V lost 5 bases, and 13 bases had no gene match. The V gene's germline CDR1 is LNHDA and CDR2 SQIVND (reference sequence).

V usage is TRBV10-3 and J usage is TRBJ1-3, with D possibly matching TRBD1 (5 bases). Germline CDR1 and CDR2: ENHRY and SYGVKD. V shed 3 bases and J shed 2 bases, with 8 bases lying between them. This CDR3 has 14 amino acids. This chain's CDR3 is CAISDRQPGNTIYF. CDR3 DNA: TGTGCCATCAGTGATCGACAGCCTGGAAACACCATATATTTT.

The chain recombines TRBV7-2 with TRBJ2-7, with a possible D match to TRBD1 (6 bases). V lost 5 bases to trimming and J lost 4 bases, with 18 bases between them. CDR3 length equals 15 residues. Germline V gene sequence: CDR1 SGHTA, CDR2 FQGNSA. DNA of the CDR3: TGTGCCAGCAGCCGGTTCAGGGGAATGGGTTACGAGCAGTACTTC. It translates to CASSRFRGMGYEQYF.

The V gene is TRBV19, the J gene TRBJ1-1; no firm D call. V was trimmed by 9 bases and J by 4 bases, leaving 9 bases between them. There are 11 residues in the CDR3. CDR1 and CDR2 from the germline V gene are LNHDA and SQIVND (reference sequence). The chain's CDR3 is CASRSRTEAFF. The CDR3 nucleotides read TGTGCCAGCCGGTCGCGCACTGAAGCTTTCTTT.

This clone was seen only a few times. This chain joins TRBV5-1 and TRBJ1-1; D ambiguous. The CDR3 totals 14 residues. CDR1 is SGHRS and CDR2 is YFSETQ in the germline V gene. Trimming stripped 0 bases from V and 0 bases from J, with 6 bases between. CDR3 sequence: CASSLGVMNTEAFF. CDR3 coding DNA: TGCGCCAGCAGCTTGGGTGTCATGAACACTGAAGCTTTCTTT. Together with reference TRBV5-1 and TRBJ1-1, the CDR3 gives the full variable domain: KAGVTQTPRYLIKTRGQQVTLSCSPISGHRSVSWYQQTPGQGLQFLFEYFSETQRNKGNFPGRFSGRQFSNSRSEMNVSTLELGDSALYLCASSLGVMNTEAFFGQGTRLTVV.

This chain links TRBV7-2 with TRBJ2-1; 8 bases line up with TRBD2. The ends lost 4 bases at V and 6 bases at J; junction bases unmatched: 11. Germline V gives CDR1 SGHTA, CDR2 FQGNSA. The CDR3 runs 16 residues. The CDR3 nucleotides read TGTGCCAGCAGCTCCCGAGCGGGGGCCAGGGGCAATGAGCAGTTCTTC. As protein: CASSSRAGARGNEQFF.

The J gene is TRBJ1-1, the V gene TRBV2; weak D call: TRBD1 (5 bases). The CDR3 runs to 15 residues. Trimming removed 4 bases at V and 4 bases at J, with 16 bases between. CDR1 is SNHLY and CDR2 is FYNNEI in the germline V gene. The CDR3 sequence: CASSGGGTLGTEAFF. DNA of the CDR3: TGTGCCAGCAGTGGGGGGGGGACCCTGGGCACTGAAGCTTTCTTT.

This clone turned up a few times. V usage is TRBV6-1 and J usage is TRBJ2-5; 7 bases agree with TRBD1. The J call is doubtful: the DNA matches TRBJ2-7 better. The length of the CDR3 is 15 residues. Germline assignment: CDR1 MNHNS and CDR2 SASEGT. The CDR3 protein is CASSEFQGVRGEQYF. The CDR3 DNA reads TGTGCCAGCAGCGAATTTCAGGGGGTTCGGGGCGAGCAGTACTTC.

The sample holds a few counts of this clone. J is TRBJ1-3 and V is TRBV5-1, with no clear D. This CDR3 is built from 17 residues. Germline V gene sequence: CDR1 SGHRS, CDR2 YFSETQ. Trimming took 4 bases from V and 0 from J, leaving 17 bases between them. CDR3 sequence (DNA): TGCGCCAGCAGCCCGGACTTTACTGCCGTCTCTGGAAACACCATATATTTT. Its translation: CASSPDFTAVSGNTIYF.